One T cell receptor beta chain is described in this entry. This sample was taken from a study of blood T cell repertoires in COVID-19. Overall study context: Donors in the United States, Italy and Spain gave samples during acute or convalescent COVID-19.

V lost 1 base to trimming and J lost 2 bases; unmatched junction nucleotides: 4. Germline V CDR1 and CDR2: KGHSH, LQKENI. The CDR3 sequence is 17 residues long. Generated by immunoSEQ multiplex PCR, the TCRdb table keeps only in-frame clones and is missing some. The table includes approximately 210,000 clones, roughly 90% detected once. Across 20 to 25 US areas, participants ranged in age from roughly 18 to 95 years. Participants were placed into cohorts based on the clinical history they reported. This TCR was recovered from a woman between 18 and 30 years old who had recovered from COVID-19. The specimen sequenced was PBMCs or T cells enriched from blood (not recorded which). The rearrangement joins TRBV18 to TRBJ2-7; 14 bases line up with TRBD2. CDR3 coding DNA: TGTGCCAGCTCACCACGACTAGCGGGGGGGAATCCCTACGAGCAGTACTTC. This sequence encodes CASSPRLAGGNPYEQYF. Supplemented by reference TRBV18 and TRBJ2-7, the full variable domain reads NAGVMQNPRHLVRRRGQEARLRCSPMKGHSHVYWYRQLPEEGLKFMVYLQKENIIDESGMPKERFSAEFPKEGPSILRIQQVVRGDSAAYFCASSPRLAGGNPYEQYFGPGTRLTVT.